This T cell receptor (beta chain) was identified in a study of blood T cell repertoires in COVID-19. Study in general: T cells, B-cell-depleted T cells, or PBMCs provided the cDNA or gDNA that served as material.

Original data processing: Reference gene primer amplification gave nucleated cell count estimates. Generated by immunoSEQ multiplex PCR, the TCRdb table keeps only in-frame clones and is missing some. V, J and clone size reflect that table, while D and trimming were determined from the DNA. This sample yields some 400,000 clones, of which more than 75% are seen a single time; over 0.95% belongs to the top ten. CDR1 and CDR2 from the germline V gene are SQVTM and ANQGSEA. V dropped 4 bases and J dropped 0 bases, with 12 bases sitting between them. The CDR3 sequence is 14 residues long. Sequenced: peripheral blood. The sequence came from a human donor with acute or convalescent COVID-19. The donor label of this sample is uncertain. The rearrangement joins TRBV29-1 to TRBJ1-2, with D maybe TRBD1 (6 bases). The CDR3 is CSVGQGYSNYGYTF. The CDR3 coding sequence is TGCAGCGTTGGGCAGGGGTACTCTAACTATGGCTACACCTTC. Complete variable domain (other parts from reference TRBV29-1 and TRBJ1-2): SAVISQKPSRDICQRGTSLTIQCQVDSQVTMMFWYRQQPGQSLTLIATANQGSEATYESGFVIDKFPISRPNLTFSTLTVSNMSPEDSSIYLCSVGQGYSNYGYTFGSGTRLTVV.